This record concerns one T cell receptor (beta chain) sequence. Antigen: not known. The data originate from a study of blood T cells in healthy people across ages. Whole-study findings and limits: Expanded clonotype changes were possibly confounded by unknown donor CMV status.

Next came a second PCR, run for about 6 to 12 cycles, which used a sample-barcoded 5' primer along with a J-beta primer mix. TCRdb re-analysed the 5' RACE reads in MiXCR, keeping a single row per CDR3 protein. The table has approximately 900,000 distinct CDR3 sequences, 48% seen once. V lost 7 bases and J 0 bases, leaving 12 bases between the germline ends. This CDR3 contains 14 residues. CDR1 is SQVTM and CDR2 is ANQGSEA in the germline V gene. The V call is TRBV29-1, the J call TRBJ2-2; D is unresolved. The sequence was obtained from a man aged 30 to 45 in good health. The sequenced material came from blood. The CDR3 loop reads CSASVTPNTGELFF. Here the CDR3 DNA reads TGCAGCGCCTCCGTTACACCGAACACCGGGGAGCTGTTTTTT.